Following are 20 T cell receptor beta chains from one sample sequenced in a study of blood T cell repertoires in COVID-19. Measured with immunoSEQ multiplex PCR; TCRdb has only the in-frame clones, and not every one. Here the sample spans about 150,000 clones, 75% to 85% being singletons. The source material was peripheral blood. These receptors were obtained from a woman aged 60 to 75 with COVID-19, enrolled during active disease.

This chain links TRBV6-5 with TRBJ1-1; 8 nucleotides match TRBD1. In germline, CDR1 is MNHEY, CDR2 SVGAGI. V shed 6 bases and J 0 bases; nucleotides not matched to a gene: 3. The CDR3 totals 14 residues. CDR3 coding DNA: TGTGCCAGCAGGGCACAGGGGGTGAACACTGAAGCTTTCTTT. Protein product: CASRAQGVNTEAFF.

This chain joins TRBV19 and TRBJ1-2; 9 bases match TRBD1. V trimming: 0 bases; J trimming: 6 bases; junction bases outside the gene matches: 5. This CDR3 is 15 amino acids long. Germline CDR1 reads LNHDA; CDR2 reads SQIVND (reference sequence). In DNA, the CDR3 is TGTGCCAGTAGTATAGAAGGGACAGGGAGGAATGGCTACACCTTC. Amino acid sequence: CASSIEGTGRNGYTF. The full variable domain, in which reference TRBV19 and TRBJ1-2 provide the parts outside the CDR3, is DGGITQSPKYLFRKEGQNVTLSCEQNLNHDAMYWYRQDPGQGLRLIYYSQIVNDFQKGDIAEGYSVSREKKESFPLTVTSAQKNPTAFYLCASSIEGTGRNGYTFGSGTRLTVV.

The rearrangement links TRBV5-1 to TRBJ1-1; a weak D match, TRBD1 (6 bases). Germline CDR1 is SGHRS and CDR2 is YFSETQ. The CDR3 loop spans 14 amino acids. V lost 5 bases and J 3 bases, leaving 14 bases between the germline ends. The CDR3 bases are TGCGCCAGCAGTCAGGGGTTTTGGGACACTGAAGCTTTCTTT. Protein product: CASSQGFWDTEAFF.

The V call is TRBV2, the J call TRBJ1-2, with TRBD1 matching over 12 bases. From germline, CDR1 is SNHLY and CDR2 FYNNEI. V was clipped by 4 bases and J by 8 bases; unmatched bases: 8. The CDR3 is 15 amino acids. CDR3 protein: CASSAAGQGARGYTF. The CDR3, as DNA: TGTGCCAGCAGTGCCGCGGGACAGGGGGCGCGAGGCTACACCTTC.

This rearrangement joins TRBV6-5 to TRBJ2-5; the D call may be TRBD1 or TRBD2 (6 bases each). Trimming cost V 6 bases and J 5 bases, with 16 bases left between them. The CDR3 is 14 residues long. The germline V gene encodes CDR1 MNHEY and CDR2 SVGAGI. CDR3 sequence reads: CASRYREDVETQYF. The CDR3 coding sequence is TGTGCCAGCAGGTACAGGGAGGATGTGGAGACCCAGTACTTC.

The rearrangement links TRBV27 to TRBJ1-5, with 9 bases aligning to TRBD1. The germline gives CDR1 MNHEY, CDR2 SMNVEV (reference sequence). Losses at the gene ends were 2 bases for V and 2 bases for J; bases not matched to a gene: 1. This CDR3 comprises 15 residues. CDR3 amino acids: CASSLRTGGNQPQHF. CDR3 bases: TGTGCCAGCAGTTTAAGGACAGGGGGCAATCAGCCCCAGCATTTT.

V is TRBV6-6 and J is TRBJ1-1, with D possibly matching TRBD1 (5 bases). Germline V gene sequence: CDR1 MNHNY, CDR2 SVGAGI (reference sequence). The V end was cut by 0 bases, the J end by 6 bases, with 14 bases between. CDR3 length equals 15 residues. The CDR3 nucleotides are TGTGCCAGCAGTTACTCTCTGGGGGGGAGCCCTGAAGCTTTCTTT. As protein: CASSYSLGGSPEAFF.

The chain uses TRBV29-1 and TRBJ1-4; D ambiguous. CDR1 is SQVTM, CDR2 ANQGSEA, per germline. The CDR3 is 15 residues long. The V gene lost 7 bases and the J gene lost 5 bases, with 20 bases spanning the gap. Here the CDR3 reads CSATSRSSLNEKLFF. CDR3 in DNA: TGCAGCGCTACCTCCCGGTCCTCCCTAAATGAAAAACTGTTTTTT.

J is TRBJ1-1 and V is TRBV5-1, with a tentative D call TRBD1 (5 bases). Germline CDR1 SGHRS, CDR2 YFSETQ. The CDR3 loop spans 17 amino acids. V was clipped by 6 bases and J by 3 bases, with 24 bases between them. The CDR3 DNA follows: TGCGCCAGCAAGGCAGGGTTTGAGGGTCGGGGGGACACTGAAGCTTTCTTT. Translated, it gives CASKAGFEGRGDTEAFF.

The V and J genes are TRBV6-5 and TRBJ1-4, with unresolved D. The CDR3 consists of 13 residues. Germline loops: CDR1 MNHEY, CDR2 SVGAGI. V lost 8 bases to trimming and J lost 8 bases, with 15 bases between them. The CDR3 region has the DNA TGTGCCAGCGGTCGAGGTCTTTCCGAAAAACTGTTTTTT. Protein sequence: CASGRGLSEKLFF.

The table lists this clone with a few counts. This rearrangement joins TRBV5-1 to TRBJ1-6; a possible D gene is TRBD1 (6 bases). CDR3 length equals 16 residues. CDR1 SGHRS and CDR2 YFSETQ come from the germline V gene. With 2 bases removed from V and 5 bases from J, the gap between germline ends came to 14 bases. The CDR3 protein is CASSFLTGSDNSPLHF. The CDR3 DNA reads TGCGCCAGCAGCTTCCTCACAGGGAGCGATAATTCACCCCTCCACTTT.

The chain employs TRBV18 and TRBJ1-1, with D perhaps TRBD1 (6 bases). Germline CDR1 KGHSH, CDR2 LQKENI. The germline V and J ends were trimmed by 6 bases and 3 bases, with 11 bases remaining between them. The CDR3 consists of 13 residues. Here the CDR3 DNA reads TGTGCCAGCTCCGGAGGGGGGGACACTGAAGCTTTCTTT. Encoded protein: CASSGGGDTEAFF.

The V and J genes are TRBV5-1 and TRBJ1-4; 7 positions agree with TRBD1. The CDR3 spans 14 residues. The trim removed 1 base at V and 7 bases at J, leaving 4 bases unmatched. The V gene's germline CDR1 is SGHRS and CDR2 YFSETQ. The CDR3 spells CASSLTGDGEKLFF. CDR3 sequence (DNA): TGCGCCAGCAGCTTGACAGGGGACGGTGAAAAACTGTTTTTT.

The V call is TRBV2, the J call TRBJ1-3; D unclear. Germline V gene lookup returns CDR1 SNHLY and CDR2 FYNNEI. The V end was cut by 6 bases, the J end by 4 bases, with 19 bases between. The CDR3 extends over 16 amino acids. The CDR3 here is CASRGLGGAAGNTIYF. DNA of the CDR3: TGTGCCAGCAGGGGCCTGGGCGGAGCGGCGGGAAACACCATATATTTT.

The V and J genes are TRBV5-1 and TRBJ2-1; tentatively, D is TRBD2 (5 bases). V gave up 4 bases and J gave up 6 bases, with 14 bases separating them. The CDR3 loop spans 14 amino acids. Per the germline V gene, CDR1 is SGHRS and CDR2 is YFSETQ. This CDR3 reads CASSGNGVSNEQFF. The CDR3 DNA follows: TGCGCCAGCAGCGGCAACGGGGTCTCCAATGAGCAGTTCTTC.

The CDR3 nucleotides read TGCAGCGTTGCCCGGGGGGCGGGGGAGACCCAGTACTTC. It encodes CSVARGAGETQYF. This chain connects TRBV29-1 to TRBJ2-5, with D possibly being TRBD2 (7 bases). Germline CDR1 and CDR2: SQVTM and ANQGSEA. There are 13 residues in the CDR3. V dropped 4 bases and J dropped 5 bases, with 14 bases sitting between them.

The DNA of the CDR3 is TGTGCCAGCAGTGAGAGGGCCCGACGAACAGATACGCAGTATTTT. It translates to CASSERARRTDTQYF. J is TRBJ2-3 and V is TRBV25-1, with D possibly being TRBD2 (5 bases). V gave up 3 bases and J gave up 3 bases, with 13 bases separating them. Germline V lookup: CDR1 MGHDK, CDR2 SYGVNS. The CDR3 runs 15 residues. The entire variable domain, with the rest obtained from reference TRBV25-1 and TRBJ2-3, is as follows: EADIYQTPRYLVIGTGKKITLECSQTMGHDKMYWYQQDPGMELHLIHYSYGVNSTEKGDLSSESTVSRIRTEHFPLTLESARPSHTSQYLCASSERARRTDTQYFGPGTRLTVL.

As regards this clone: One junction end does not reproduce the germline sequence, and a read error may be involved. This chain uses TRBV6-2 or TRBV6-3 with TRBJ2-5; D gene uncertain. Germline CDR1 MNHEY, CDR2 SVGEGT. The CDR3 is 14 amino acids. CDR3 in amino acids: CASSYAARQGTQYF. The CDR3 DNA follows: TGTGCCAGCAGTTACGCCGCAAGACAAGGGACCCAGTACTTC.

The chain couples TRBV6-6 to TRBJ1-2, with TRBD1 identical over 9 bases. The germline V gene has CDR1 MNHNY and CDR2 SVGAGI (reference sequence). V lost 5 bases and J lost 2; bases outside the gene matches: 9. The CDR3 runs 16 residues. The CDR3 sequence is CASSISTGGSNYGYTF. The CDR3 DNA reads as TGTGCCAGCAGTATTTCGACAGGGGGTTCAAACTATGGCTACACCTTC.

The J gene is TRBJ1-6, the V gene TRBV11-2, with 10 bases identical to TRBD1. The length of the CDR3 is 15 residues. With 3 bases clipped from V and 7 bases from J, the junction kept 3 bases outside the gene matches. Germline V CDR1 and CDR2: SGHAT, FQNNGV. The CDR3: CASSFGTGENSPLHF. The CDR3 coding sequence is TGTGCCAGCAGCTTCGGGACAGGGGAGAATTCACCCCTCCACTTT.